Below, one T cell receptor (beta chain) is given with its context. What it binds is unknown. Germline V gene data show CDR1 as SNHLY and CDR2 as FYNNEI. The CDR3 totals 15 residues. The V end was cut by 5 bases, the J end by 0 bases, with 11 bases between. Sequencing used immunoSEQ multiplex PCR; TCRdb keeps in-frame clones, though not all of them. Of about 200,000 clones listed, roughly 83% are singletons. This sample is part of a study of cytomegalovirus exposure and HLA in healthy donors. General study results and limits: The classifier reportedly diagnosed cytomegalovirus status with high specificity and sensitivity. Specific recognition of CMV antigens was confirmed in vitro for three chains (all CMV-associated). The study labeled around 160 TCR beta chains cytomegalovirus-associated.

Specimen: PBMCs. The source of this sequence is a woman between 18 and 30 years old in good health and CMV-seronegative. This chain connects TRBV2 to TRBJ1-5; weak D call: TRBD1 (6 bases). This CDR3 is CASSRTAYSNQPQHF. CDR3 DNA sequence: TGTGCCAGCAGTCGGACAGCATATAGCAATCAGCCCCAGCATTTT.